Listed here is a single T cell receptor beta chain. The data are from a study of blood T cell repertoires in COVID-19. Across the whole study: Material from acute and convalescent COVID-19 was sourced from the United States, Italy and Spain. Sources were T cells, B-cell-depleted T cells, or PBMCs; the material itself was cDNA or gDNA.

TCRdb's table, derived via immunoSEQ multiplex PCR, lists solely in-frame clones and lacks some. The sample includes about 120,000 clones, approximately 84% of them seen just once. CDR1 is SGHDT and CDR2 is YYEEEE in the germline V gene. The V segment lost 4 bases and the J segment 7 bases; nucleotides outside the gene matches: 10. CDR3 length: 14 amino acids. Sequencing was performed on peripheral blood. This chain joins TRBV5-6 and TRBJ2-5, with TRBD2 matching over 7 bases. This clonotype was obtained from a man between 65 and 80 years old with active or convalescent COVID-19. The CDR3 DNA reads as TGTGCCAGCAGCGAAGGGACTACCTGGGGGACCCAGTACTTC. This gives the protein CASSEGTTWGTQYF.